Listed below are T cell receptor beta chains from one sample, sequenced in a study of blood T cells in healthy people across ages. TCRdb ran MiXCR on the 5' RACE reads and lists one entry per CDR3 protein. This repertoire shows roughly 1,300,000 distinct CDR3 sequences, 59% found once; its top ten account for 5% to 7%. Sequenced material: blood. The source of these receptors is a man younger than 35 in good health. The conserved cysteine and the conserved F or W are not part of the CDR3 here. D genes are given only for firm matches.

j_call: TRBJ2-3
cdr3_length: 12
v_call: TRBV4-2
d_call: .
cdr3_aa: ASSGGLVSDTQY

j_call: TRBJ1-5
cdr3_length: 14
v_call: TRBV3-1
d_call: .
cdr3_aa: ASSQGPSGAGQPQH

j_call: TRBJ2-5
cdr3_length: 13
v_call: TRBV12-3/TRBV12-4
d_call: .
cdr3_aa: ASSSRDIGEETQY

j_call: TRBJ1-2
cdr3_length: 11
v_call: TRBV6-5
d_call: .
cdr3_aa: ASSYGSQAGYT

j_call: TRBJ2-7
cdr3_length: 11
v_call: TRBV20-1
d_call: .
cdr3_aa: SAPKTDSYEQY

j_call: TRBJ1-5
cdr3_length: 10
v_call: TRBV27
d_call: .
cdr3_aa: ASSTRGQPQH

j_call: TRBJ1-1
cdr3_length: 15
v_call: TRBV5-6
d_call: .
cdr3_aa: ASSLAWFGARDTEAF

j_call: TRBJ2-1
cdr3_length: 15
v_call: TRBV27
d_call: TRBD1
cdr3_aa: ASSFLDTQGASYEQF

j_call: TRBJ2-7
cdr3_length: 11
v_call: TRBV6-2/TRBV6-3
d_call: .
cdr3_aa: ASSDPGTYEQY

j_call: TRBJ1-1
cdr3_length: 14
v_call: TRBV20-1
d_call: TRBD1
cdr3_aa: SAAPRDRPMNTEAF

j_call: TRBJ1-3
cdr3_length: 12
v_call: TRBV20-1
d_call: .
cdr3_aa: SAYGSGQGNTIY

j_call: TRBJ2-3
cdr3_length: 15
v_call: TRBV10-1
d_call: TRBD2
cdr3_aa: ASSESYGRYSTDTQY

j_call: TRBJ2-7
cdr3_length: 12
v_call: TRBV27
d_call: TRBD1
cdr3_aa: ASSFEGATYEQY

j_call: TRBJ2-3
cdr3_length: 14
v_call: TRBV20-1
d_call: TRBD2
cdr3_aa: SARDGLAESTDTQY

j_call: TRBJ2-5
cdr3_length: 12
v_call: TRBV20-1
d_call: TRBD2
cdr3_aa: SARSLAGVETQY

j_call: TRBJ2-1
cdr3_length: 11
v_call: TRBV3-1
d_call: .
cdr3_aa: ASSRLTGNEQF

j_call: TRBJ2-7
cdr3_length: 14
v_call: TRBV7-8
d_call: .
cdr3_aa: ASSQGGGLRFYEQY

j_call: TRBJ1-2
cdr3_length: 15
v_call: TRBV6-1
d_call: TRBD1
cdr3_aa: ASSERDSLEPIYGYT

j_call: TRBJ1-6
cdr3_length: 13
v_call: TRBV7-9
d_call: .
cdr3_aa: ASSSQGIRNSPLH

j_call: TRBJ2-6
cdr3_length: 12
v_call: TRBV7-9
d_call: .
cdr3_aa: ASSSDGGANVLT

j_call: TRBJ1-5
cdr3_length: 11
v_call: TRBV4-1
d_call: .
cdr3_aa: ASSHGYNQPQH

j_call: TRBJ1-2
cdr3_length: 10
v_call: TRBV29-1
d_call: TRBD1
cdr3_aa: SVPGQGWGYT

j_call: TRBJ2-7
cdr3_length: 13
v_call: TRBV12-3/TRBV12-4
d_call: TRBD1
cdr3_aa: ASSLSDRGSYEQY

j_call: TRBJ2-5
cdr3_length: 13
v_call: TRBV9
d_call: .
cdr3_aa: ASSYDSRGKETQY

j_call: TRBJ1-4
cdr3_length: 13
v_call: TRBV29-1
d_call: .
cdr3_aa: SVEVDQGLGEKLF

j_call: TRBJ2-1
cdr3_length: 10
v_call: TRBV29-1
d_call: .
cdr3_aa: SVDNGEGEQF

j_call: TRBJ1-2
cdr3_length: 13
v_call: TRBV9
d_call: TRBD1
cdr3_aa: ASKSGDRPNYGYT

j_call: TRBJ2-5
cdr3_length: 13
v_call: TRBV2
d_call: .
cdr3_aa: ASSEDRTRLKTQY

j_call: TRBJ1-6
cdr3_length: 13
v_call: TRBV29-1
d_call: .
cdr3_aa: SAMVGGYPNSPLH

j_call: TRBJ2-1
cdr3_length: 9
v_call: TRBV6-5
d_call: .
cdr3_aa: ASPEVREQF

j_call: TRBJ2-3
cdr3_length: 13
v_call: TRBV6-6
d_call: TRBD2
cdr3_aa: ASRKTGLAGDTQY

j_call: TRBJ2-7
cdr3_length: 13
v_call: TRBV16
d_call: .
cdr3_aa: ASSQGGYLDYEQY

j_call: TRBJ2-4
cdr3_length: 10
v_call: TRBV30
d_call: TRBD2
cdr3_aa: AWSVSSGRPY

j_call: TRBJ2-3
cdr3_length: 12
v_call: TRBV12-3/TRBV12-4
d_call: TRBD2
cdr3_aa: ASIQSGAQDTQY

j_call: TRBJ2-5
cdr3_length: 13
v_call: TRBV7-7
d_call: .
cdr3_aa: ASSLGPGREETQY

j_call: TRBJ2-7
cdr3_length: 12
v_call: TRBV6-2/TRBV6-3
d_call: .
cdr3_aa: ASSYSYVSYEQY

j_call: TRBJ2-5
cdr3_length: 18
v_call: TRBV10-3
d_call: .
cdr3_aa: ATEEDHKPLKTSGQETQY